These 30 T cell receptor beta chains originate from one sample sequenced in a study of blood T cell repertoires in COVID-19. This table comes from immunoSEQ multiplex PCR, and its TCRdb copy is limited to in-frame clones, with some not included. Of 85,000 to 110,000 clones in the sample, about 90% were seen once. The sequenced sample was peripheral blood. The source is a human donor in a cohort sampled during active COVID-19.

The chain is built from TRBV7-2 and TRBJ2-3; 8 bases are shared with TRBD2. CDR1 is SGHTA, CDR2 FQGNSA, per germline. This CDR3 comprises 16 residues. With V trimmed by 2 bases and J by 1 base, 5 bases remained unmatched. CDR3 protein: CASSLSLAGRTDTQYF. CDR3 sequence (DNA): TGTGCCAGCAGCTTATCCCTAGCGGGCCGCACAGATACGCAGTATTTT.

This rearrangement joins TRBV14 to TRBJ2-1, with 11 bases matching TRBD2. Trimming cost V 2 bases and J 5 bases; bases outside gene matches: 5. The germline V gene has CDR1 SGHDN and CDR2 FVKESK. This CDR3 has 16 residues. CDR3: CASSQPRLAGHNEQFF. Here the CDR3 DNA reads TGTGCCAGCAGCCAACCTCGACTAGCGGGACACAATGAGCAGTTCTTC.

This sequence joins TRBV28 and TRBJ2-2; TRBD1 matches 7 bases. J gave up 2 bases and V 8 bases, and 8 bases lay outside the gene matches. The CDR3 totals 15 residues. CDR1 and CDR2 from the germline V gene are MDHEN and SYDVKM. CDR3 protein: CASRDRDYNTGELFF. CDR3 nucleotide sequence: TGTGCCAGCCGAGACAGGGATTATAACACCGGGGAGCTGTTTTTT.

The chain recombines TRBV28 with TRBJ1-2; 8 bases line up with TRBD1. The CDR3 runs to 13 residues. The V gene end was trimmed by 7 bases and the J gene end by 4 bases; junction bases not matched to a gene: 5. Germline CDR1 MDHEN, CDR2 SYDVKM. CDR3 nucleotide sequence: TGTGCCAGCACACGACAGGGGAGCTATGGCTACACCTTC. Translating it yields CASTRQGSYGYTF.

CDR3 protein: CASSDRGSSFKKLFF. CDR3 nucleotide sequence: TGTGCCAGCAGCGACAGGGGGAGTAGCTTCAAAAAACTGTTTTTT. This chain joins TRBV2 and TRBJ1-4; the match to TRBD1 covers 9 bases. V shed 6 bases and J 9 bases; nucleotides not matched to a gene: 11. This CDR3 comprises 15 residues. Germline-derived CDR1 and CDR2 are SNHLY and FYNNEI. The full variable domain, in which reference TRBV2 and TRBJ1-4 provide the parts outside the CDR3, is EPEVTQTPSHQVTQMGQEVILRCVPISNHLYFYWYRQILGQKVEFLVSFYNNEISEKSEIFDDQFSVERPDGSNFTLKIRSTKLEDSAMYFCASSDRGSSFKKLFFGSGTQLSVL.

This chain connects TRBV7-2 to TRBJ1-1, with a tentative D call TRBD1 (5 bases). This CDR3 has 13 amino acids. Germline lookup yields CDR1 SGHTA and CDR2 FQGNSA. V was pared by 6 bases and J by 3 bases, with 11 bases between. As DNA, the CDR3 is TGTGCCAGCAGTTTACAGGAAGACACTGAAGCTTTCTTT. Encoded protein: CASSLQEDTEAFF.

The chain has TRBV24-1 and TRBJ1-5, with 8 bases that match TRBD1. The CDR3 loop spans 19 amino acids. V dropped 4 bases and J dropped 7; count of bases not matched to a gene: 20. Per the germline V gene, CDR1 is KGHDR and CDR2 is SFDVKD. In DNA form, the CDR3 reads TGTGCCACCAGTGACCGTCTAGGACAGGGACTATTACAGGGCCAGCCCCAGCATTTT. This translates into CATSDRLGQGLLQGQPQHF.

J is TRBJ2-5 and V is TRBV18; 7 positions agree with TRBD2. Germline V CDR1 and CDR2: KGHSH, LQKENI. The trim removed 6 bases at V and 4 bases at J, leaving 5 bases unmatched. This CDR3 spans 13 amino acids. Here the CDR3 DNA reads TGTGCCAGCTCCCCGACTAGCCTAGAGACCCAGTACTTC. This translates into CASSPTSLETQYF.

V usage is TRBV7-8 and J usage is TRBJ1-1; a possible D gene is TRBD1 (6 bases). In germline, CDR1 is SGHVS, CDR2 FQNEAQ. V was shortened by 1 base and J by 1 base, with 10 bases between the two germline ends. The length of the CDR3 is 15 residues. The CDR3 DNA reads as TGTGCCAGCAGCTTAGGAGCAGGGGCGAACACTGAAGCTTTCTTT. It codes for CASSLGAGANTEAFF.

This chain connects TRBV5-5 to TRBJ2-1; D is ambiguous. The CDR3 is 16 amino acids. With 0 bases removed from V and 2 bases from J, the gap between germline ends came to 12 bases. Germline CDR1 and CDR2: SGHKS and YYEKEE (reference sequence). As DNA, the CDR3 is TGTGCCAGCAGCTTGGTATCGAGCACCCCCTACAATGAGCAGTTCTTC. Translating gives CASSLVSSTPYNEQFF.

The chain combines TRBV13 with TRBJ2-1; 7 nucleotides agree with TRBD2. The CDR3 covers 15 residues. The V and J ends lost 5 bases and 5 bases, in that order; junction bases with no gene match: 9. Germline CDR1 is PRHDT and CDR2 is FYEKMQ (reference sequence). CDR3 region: CASSLGLGLNNEQFF. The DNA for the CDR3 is TGTGCCAGCAGCCTCGGACTAGGGCTAAACAATGAGCAGTTCTTC.

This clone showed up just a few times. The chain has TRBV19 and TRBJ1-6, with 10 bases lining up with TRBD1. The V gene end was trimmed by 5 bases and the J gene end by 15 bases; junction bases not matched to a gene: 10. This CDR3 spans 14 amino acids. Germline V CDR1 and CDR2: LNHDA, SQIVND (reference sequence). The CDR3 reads CASSVGTGDRGLHF. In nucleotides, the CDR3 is TGTGCCAGTAGTGTCGGGACAGGGGACCGAGGCCTCCACTTT.

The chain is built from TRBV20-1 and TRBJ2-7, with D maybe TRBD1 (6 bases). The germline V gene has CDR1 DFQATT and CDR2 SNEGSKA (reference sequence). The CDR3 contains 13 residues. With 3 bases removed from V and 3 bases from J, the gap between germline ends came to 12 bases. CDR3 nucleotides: TGCAGTGCTAGTGCAGGGGAAATCTACGAGCAGTACTTC. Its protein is CSASAGEIYEQYF.

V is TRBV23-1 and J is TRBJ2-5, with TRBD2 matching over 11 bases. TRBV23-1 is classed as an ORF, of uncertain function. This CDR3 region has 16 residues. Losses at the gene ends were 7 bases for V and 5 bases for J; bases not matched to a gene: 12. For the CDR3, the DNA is TGCGCCAGCAATGAAATAGCGGGAGGGCCGGGGGAGACCCAGTACTTC. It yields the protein CASNEIAGGPGETQYF.

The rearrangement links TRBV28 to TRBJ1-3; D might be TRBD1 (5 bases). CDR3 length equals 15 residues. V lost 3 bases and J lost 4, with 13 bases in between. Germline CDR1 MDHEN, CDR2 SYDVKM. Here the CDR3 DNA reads TGTGCCAGCAGTTTGCCGGACACAGCGGGAAACACCATATATTTT. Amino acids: CASSLPDTAGNTIYF.

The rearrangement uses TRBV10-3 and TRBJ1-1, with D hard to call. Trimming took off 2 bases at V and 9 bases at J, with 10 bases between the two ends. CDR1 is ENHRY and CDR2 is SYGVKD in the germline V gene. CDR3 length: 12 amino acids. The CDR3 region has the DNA TGTGCCATCAGTGAGGAGGGAGGGAAAGCTTTCTTT. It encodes CAISEEGGKAFF.

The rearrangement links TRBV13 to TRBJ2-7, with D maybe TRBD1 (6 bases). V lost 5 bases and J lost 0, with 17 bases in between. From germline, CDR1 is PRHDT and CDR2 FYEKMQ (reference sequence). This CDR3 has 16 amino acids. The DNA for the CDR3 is TGTGCCAGCAGCATGAAGACAGGACTCTTCTCCTACGAGCAGTACTTC. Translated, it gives CASSMKTGLFSYEQYF.

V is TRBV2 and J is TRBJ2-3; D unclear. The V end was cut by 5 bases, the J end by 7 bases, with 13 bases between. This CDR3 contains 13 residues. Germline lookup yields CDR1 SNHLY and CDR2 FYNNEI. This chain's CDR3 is CASSLEASNTQYF. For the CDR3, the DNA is TGTGCCAGCAGTCTTGAAGCCTCTAATACGCAGTATTTT. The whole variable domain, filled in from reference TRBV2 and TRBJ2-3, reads EPEVTQTPSHQVTQMGQEVILRCVPISNHLYFYWYRQILGQKVEFLVSFYNNEISEKSEIFDDQFSVERPDGSNFTLKIRSTKLEDSAMYFCASSLEASNTQYFGPGTRLTVL.

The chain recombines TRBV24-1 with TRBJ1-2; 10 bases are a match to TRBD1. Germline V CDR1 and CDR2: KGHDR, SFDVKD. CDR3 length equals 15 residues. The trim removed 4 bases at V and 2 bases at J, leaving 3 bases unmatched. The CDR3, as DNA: TGTGCCACCAGTGACCGGGACAGGGGAAACTATGGCTACACCTTC. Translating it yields CATSDRDRGNYGYTF.

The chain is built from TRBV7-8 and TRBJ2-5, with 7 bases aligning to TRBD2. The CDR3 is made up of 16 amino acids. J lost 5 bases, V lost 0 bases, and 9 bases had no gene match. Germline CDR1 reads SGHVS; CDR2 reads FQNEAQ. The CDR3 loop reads CASSLAWGGLGETQYF. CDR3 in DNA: TGTGCCAGCAGCTTAGCGTGGGGGGGTCTTGGCGAGACCCAGTACTTC. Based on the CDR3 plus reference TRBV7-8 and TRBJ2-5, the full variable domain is GAGVSQSPRYKVAKRGQDVALRCDPISGHVSLFWYQQALGQGPEFLTYFQNEAQLDKSGLPSDRFFAERPEGSVSTLKIQRTQQEDSAVYLCASSLAWGGLGETQYFGPGTRLLVL.

Here the CDR3 reads CATDAGQGGQEQYF. The CDR3 DNA follows: TGTGCCACCGATGCCGGACAGGGGGGACAGGAGCAGTACTTC. The chain is built from TRBV19 and TRBJ2-7, with 10 bases aligning to TRBD1. In germline, CDR1 is LNHDA, CDR2 SQIVND (reference sequence). CDR3 size: 14 residues. The J segment lost 7 bases and the V segment lost 10 bases, leaving 13 bases of the junction unmatched.

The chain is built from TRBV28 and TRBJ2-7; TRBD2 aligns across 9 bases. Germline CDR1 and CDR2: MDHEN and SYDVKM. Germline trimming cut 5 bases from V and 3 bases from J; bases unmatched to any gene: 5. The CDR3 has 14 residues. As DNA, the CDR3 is TGTGCCAGCAGTGGGGGACTAGCTCTCTACGAGCAGTACTTC. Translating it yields CASSGGLALYEQYF.

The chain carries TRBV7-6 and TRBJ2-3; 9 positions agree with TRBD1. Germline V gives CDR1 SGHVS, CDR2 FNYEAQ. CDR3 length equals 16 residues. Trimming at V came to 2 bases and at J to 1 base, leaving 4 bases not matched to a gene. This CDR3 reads CASSLRTGEGTDTQYF. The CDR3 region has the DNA TGTGCCAGCAGCTTACGGACAGGGGAAGGCACAGATACGCAGTATTTT. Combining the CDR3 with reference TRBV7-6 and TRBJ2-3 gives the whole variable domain GAGVSQSPRYKVTKRGQDVALRCDPISGHVSLYWYRQALGQGPEFLTYFNYEAQQDKSGLPNDRFSAERPEGSISTLTIQRTEQRDSAMYRCASSLRTGEGTDTQYFGPGTRLTVL.

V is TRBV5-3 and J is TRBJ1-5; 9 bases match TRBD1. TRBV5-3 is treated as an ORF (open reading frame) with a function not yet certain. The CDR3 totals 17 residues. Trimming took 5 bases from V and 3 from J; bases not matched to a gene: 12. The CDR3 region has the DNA TGTGCCAGAAGTTCAAAAGGGGGACAGGGACCCAATCAGCCCCAGCATTTT. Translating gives CARSSKGGQGPNQPQHF.

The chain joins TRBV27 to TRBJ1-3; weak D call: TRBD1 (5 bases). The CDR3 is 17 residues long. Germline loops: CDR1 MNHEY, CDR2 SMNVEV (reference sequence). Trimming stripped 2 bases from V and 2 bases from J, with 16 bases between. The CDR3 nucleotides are TGTGCCAGCAGTTTACCGCAAGGGGAAGGGGCTGGAAACACCATATATTTT. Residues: CASSLPQGEGAGNTIYF.

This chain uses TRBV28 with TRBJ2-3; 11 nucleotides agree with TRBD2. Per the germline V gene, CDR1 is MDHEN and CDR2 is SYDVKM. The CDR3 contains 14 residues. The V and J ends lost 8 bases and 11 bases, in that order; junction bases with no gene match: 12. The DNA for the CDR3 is TGTGCCAGCCATCCTGCACTAGCGGGAGACCGGCAGTATTTT. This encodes CASHPALAGDRQYF.

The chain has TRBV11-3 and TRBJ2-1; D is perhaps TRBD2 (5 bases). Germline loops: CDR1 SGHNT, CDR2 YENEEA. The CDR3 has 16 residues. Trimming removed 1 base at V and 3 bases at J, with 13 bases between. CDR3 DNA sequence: TGTGCCAGCAGCTTAGGGGTCTCGGGGTACTACAATGAGCAGTTCTTC. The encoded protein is CASSLGVSGYYNEQFF.

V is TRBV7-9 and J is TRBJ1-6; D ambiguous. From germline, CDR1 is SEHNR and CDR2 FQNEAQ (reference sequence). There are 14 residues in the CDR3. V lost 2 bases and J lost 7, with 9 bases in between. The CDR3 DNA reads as TGTGCCAGCAGCTTACTGCCGAGGAATTCACCCCTCCACTTT. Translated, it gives CASSLLPRNSPLHF.

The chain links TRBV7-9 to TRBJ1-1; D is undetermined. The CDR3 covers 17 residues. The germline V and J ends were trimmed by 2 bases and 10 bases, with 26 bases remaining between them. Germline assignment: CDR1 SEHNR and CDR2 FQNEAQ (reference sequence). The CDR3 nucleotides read TGTGCCAGCAGCTTAACGAGAGGAGCCGGGATCGAGGCTACAGCTTTCTTT. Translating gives CASSLTRGAGIEATAFF.

CDR3 sequence reads: CATSDRRDRGLRETQYF. The CDR3 bases are TGTGCCACCAGTGACCGAAGGGACAGGGGGCTACGGGAGACCCAGTACTTC. This chain connects TRBV24-1 to TRBJ2-5; 12 nucleotides match TRBD1. CDR3 length: 17 amino acids. Germline V gene data show CDR1 as KGHDR and CDR2 as SFDVKD. After removal of 4 bases from V and 5 bases from J, the junction contained 10 bases not matched to a gene.